This T cell receptor beta chain appears in the sequencing data of a study of blood T cell repertoires in COVID-19. Study details: COVID-19 samples from acute and convalescent phases originated in the United States, Italy and Spain. T cells, B-cell-depleted T cells, or PBMCs supplied cDNA or gDNA.

The germline CDR1 and CDR2 sequences are SGHKS and YYEKEE (reference sequence). The CDR3 length is 15 residues. V dropped 4 bases and J dropped 0 bases, with 8 bases sitting between them. In the study's own analysis: For nucleated cells, counts were estimated from reference gene primer amplification. The assay was immunoSEQ multiplex PCR, and TCRdb's table has in-frame clones only and misses some. The V and J calls and clone size were taken over from that table, and D and trimming were inferred from the DNA. The sample contains 40,000 to 60,000 clones, about 81% of which appear only once. The chain recombines TRBV5-5 with TRBJ1-6; D gene uncertain. The source of this sequence is a man aged 45-65 years with active COVID-19. Sequencing was done on a sample of peripheral blood. DNA for the CDR3: TGTGCCAGCAGCCTGAGTAGCTCCTATAATTCACCCCTCCACTTT. This gives the protein CASSLSSSYNSPLHF.